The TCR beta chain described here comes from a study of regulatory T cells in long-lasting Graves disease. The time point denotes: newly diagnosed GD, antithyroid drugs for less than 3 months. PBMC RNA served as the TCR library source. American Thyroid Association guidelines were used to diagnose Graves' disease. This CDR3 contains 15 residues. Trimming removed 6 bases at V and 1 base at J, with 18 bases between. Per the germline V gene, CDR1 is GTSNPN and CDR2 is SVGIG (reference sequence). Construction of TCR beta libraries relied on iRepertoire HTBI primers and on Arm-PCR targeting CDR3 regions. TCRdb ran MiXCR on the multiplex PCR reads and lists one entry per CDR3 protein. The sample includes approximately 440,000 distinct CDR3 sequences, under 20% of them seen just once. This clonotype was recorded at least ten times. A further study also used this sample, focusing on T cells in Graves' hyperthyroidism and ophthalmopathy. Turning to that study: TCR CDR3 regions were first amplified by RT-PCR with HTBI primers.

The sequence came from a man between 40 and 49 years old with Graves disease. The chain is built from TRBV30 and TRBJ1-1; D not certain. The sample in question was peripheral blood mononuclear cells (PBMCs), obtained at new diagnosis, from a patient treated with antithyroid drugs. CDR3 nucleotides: TGTGCCTGCCTTAGGAGGGCCGGAACGAACACTGAAGCTTTCTTT. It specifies CACLRRAGTNTEAFF. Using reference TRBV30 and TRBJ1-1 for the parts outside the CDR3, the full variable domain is SQTIHQWPATLVQPVGSPLSLECTVEGTSNPNLYWYRQAAGRGLQLLFYSVGIGQISSEVPQNLSASRPQDRQFILSSKKLLLSDSGFYLCACLRRAGTNTEAFFGQGTRLTVV.